This entry lists 28 T cell receptor beta chains sequenced from one sample in a study of CD8 T cells in Susac syndrome. RNA totalling about 0.5 to 1 ug underwent reverse transcription with random hexamers. TCRdb recomputed calls from the immunoSEQ multiplex PCR reads with MiXCR, one row per CDR3 protein. The table lists 330,000 or so distinct CDR3 sequences, over 75% of them singletons. The sequenced sample consisted of CD8+ T cells from PBMCs. These receptor sequences come from a human donor with multiple sclerosis.

The chain has TRBV9 and TRBJ1-2; D may be TRBD1 (5 bases). Trimming took 4 bases from V and 13 from J, leaving 29 bases between them. Germline V gene data show CDR1 as SGDLS and CDR2 as YYNGEE. The CDR3 has 16 residues. CDR3 region: CASSSRSGTLELWLTF. Written as DNA, the CDR3 is TGTGCCAGCAGCTCACGATCCGGGACGCTCGAGCTTTGGCTCACCTTC.

The gene calls are TRBV6-6 and TRBJ1-5, with TRBD1 as a possible D gene (5 bases). V lost 2 bases to trimming and J lost 9 bases, with 14 bases between them. The CDR3 length is 14 residues. Germline values: CDR1 MNHNY, CDR2 SVGAGI (reference sequence). As DNA, the CDR3 is TGTGCCAGCAGTTACGCGGTGGAGCAGGGGCCCCAGCATTTT. The encoded protein is CASSYAVEQGPQHF.

This clonotype was counted once. The V and J genes are TRBV12-3 or TRBV12-4 and TRBJ2-1; 7 positions agree with TRBD2. Losses at the gene ends were 5 bases for V and 4 bases for J; bases not matched to a gene: 8. This CDR3 spans 15 amino acids. The CDR3 protein is CASSIGEGGYNEQFF. The DNA for the CDR3 is TGTGCCAGCAGTATTGGGGAGGGTGGGTACAATGAGCAGTTCTTC.

This clonotype has just a few counts. The chain joins TRBV6-1 to TRBJ1-2, with D hard to call. Trimming removed 6 bases from V and 1 base from J, with 3 bases in between. The CDR3 is 11 amino acids. Per the germline V gene, CDR1 is MNHNS and CDR2 is SASEGT. DNA for the CDR3: TGTGCCAGCAGCCATAACTATGGCTACACCTTC. Its translation: CASSHNYGYTF.

The V and J genes are TRBV2 and TRBJ2-7, with a weak D call TRBD1 (6 bases). V was trimmed by 8 bases and J by 7 bases, leaving 12 bases between them. The CDR3 has 11 residues. Germline values: CDR1 SNHLY, CDR2 FYNNEI. CDR3 coding DNA: TGTGCCAGCGATGTAGGGGGAGAGCAGTACTTC. It encodes CASDVGGEQYF.

This clonotype was seen just once. This chain connects TRBV19 to TRBJ2-1, with 8 positions matching TRBD2. Germline assignment: CDR1 LNHDA and CDR2 SQIVND (reference sequence). The length of the CDR3 is 14 residues. After removal of 1 base from V and 8 bases from J, the junction contained 4 bases not matched to a gene. DNA of the CDR3: TGTGCCAGTAGTATAGCTTGGACTAGCCATGAGCAGTTCTTC. The encoded protein is CASSIAWTSHEQFF.

The chain recombines TRBV28 with TRBJ2-2; D is undetermined. CDR1 and CDR2 from the germline V gene are MDHEN and SYDVKM. The CDR3 covers 14 residues. V lost 2 bases, J lost 1 base, and 5 bases lay in between. The DNA for the CDR3 is TGTGCCAGCAGTTTAATGGGGAACACCGGGGAGCTGTTTTTT. Translated, it gives CASSLMGNTGELFF. Based on the CDR3 plus reference TRBV28 and TRBJ2-2, the full variable domain is DVKVTQSSRYLVKRTGEKVFLECVQDMDHENMFWYRQDPGLGLRLIYFSYDVKMKEKGDIPEGYSVSREKKERFSLILESASTNQTSMYLCASSLMGNTGELFFGEGSRLTVL.

The rearrangement joins TRBV16 to TRBJ2-4, with a tentative D call TRBD2 (6 bases). Germline-derived CDR1 and CDR2 are KGHSY and FQNENV. V shed 2 bases and J shed 7 bases, with 21 bases lying between them. The CDR3 has 17 residues. The CDR3 DNA reads TGTGCCAGCAGCCAACACCCTACTACAGAAGGAGGGAACATTCAGTACTTC. Protein: CASSQHPTTEGGNIQYF.

The sample holds one count of this clonotype. This chain connects TRBV28 to TRBJ2-1; D perhaps matches TRBD2 (6 bases). Trimming left V 1 base short and J 3 bases short, with 31 bases between. The CDR3 has 22 residues. The germline CDR1 and CDR2 sequences are MDHEN and SYDVKM. This chain's CDR3 is CASSLSETLSNPGLPGYNEQFF. The CDR3 nucleotides are TGTGCCAGCAGTTTATCCGAAACCCTTAGTAATCCGGGACTTCCAGGCTACAATGAGCAGTTCTTC.

The chain is built from TRBV6-2 or TRBV6-3 and TRBJ1-1; D possibly corresponds to TRBD1 (6 bases). V lost 0 bases and J lost 1, with 15 bases in between. The CDR3 is 17 amino acids. CDR1 is MNHEY, CDR2 SVGEGT, per germline. The CDR3 coding sequence is TGTGCCAGCAGTTACTCGTGGGTCAGGGGACAGAACACTGAAGCTTTCTTT. It encodes CASSYSWVRGQNTEAFF.

The rearrangement joins TRBV28 to TRBJ2-1; TRBD2 might be the D (6 bases). The ends were cut back, 6 bases at V and 8 bases at J, with 17 bases in the middle. This CDR3 spans 14 amino acids. Germline values: CDR1 MDHEN, CDR2 SYDVKM. The CDR3 is CASSLPLGGHEQFF. The DNA for the CDR3 is TGTGCCAGCAGCCTCCCTTTGGGGGGACATGAGCAGTTCTTC.

The V call is TRBV28, the J call TRBJ2-3; D possibly matches TRBD1 or TRBD2 (5 bases each). Germline assignment: CDR1 MDHEN and CDR2 SYDVKM. Trimming removed 7 bases at V and 8 bases at J, with 19 bases between. This CDR3 is built from 14 residues. The CDR3 sequence: CASTPGGRGPTQYF. CDR3 bases: TGTGCCAGCACCCCTGGAGGTAGGGGCCCTACGCAGTATTTT.

The chain carries TRBV7-9 and TRBJ2-7, with D uncertain. CDR3 size: 14 residues. The germline gives CDR1 SEHNR, CDR2 FQNEAQ (reference sequence). V dropped 1 base and J dropped 1 base, with 8 bases sitting between them. CDR3 sequence: CASSLVSRSYEQYF. The DNA of the CDR3 is TGTGCCAGCAGCTTAGTTAGCAGGTCCTACGAGCAGTACTTC.

This clonotype has a handful of counts. The chain recombines TRBV4-1 with TRBJ2-7; no firm D call. CDR3 length equals 14 residues. The germline V gene has CDR1 MGHRA and CDR2 YSYEKL. V was pared by 0 bases and J by 4 bases, with 10 bases between. The CDR3 here is CASSQDVVTYEQYF. CDR3 sequence (DNA): TGCGCCAGCAGCCAAGATGTGGTGACTTACGAGCAGTACTTC.

The chain joins TRBV9 to TRBJ1-4; D perhaps matches TRBD1 (5 bases). Deletions cut 0 bases from V and 6 bases from J, with 15 bases between. Germline CDR1 reads SGDLS; CDR2 reads YYNGEE. The CDR3 is made up of 16 amino acids. The CDR3 nucleotides are TGTGCCAGCAGCGTAGCTCCCCGGCGGGGGGATGAAAAACTGTTTTTT. Its protein is CASSVAPRRGDEKLFF.

This chain connects TRBV29-1 to TRBJ2-5, with D possibly being TRBD2 (6 bases). The length of the CDR3 is 12 residues. The germline V and J ends were trimmed by 7 bases and 6 bases, with 15 bases remaining between them. CDR1 and CDR2 (germline): SQVTM, ANQGSEA. The DNA for the CDR3 is TGCAGCGGGGCGGAGGGGTTGAAGACCCAGTACTTC. It translates to CSGAEGLKTQYF.

This clonotype was seen only a few times. The chain employs TRBV7-2 and TRBJ2-7; D is unclear. CDR1 is SGHTA and CDR2 is FQGNSA in the germline V gene. The CDR3 runs 15 residues. With 1 base removed from V and 2 bases from J, the gap between germline ends came to 12 bases. For the CDR3, the DNA is TGTGCCAGCAGCTTAGGTCTTTTGCAGGCCTACGAGCAGTACTTC. Encoded protein: CASSLGLLQAYEQYF.

This chain joins TRBV6-2 or TRBV6-3 and TRBJ2-7; 9 bases agree with TRBD2. The CDR3 has 16 residues. CDR1 and CDR2 from the germline V gene are MNHEY and SVGEGT. Trimming cost V 0 bases and J 0 bases; bases outside gene matches: 3. The CDR3 here is CASSYSSSGSSYEQYF. The CDR3 nucleotides read TGTGCCAGCAGTTACTCGAGTAGCGGGAGCTCCTACGAGCAGTACTTC.

The chain is built from TRBV10-3 and TRBJ2-7; 7 bases align to TRBD1. Per germline, CDR1 ENHRY and CDR2 SYGVKD. CDR3 size: 15 residues. V shed 5 bases and J 1 base; nucleotides not matched to a gene: 8. The CDR3 DNA reads TGTGCCATCAGTACCGGGACAGTCCTTTCCTACGAGCAGTACTTC. This encodes CAISTGTVLSYEQYF.

The rearrangement joins TRBV29-1 to TRBJ2-1, with 7 bases fitting TRBD1. V shed 4 bases and J 4 bases; nucleotides not matched to a gene: 7. This CDR3 spans 14 amino acids. From germline, CDR1 is SQVTM and CDR2 ANQGSEA. This CDR3 is CSVVTGTDYNEQFF. The CDR3 nucleotides are TGCAGCGTTGTCACCGGGACAGATTACAATGAGCAGTTCTTC.

The chain is built from TRBV29-1 and TRBJ2-7; D is unresolved. This CDR3 contains 12 residues. Trimming removed 8 bases at V and 1 base at J, with 12 bases between. Germline CDR1 is SQVTM and CDR2 is ANQGSEA. For the CDR3, the DNA is TGCAGCCCCCAAAAGGGTTCCTACGAGCAGTACTTC. Translating gives CSPQKGSYEQYF.

The genes are TRBV3-1 and TRBJ2-2; possible D gene TRBD2, 6 bases. Germline CDR1 reads LGHDT; CDR2 reads YNNKEL (reference sequence). CDR3 length: 20 residues. Between the trimmed V and J ends, which lost 0 bases and 3 bases, there was a span of 23 bases. Here the CDR3 reads CASSQEGIAAGLRDTGELFF. For the CDR3, the DNA is TGTGCCAGCAGCCAAGAGGGGATAGCGGCGGGGCTCAGGGACACCGGGGAGCTGTTTTTT.

The V and J genes are TRBV27 and TRBJ1-2; D gene unclear. Germline V CDR1 and CDR2: MNHEY, SMNVEV (reference sequence). Trimming left V 1 base short and J 2 bases short, with 8 bases between. There are 14 residues in the CDR3. CDR3 in DNA: TGTGCCAGCAGTTTATTGGGCTCAAACTATGGCTACACCTTC. This translates into CASSLLGSNYGYTF.

The CDR3 region has the DNA TGCGCCAGCAGCCAAGGTGCGGGAAGGGACGAGCAGTACTTC. It codes for CASSQGAGRDEQYF. The rearrangement joins TRBV4-1 to TRBJ2-7; tentatively, D is TRBD2 (6 bases). The germline V and J ends were trimmed by 1 base and 5 bases, with 12 bases remaining between them. The CDR3 is 14 amino acids. Per the germline V gene, CDR1 is MGHRA and CDR2 is YSYEKL.

V usage is TRBV30 and J usage is TRBJ1-1; no reliable D call. CDR3 size: 12 residues. CDR1 is GTSNPN and CDR2 is SVGIG in the germline V gene (reference sequence). Trimming stripped 0 bases from V and 4 bases from J, with 6 bases between. The CDR3 DNA reads as TGTGCCTGGAGTGTTCGGGCCACTGAAGCTTTCTTT. Protein sequence: CAWSVRATEAFF.

Here the CDR3 DNA reads TGTGCGACCGGGACTCAGAATGAGCAGTTCTTC. Translating gives CATGTQNEQFF. The V call is TRBV6-1, the J call TRBJ2-1; tentatively, D is TRBD2 (6 bases). The CDR3 sequence is 11 residues long. Germline V CDR1 and CDR2: MNHNS, SASEGT.

CDR3 region: CSVEVNNEQYF. DNA of the CDR3: TGCAGCGTTGAAGTAAATAACGAGCAGTACTTC. The chain is built from TRBV29-1 and TRBJ2-7; D uncertain. This CDR3 contains 11 residues. Trimming left V 1 base short and J 5 bases short, with 6 bases between. Germline-derived CDR1 and CDR2 are SQVTM and ANQGSEA.

Comment on this clonotype: A clone one base away is much larger, so this may be a read error. The DNA of the CDR3 is TGTGCCAGCAGCCCTATCGGGAGCTCCTACAATGAGCAGTTCTTC. It is translated as CASSPIGSSYNEQFF. V usage is TRBV7-9 and J usage is TRBJ2-1; TRBD2 is a possible D gene (6 bases). The CDR3 is 15 amino acids. V was shortened by 5 bases and J by 0 bases, with 11 bases between the two germline ends. The V gene's germline CDR1 is SEHNR and CDR2 FQNEAQ (reference sequence).